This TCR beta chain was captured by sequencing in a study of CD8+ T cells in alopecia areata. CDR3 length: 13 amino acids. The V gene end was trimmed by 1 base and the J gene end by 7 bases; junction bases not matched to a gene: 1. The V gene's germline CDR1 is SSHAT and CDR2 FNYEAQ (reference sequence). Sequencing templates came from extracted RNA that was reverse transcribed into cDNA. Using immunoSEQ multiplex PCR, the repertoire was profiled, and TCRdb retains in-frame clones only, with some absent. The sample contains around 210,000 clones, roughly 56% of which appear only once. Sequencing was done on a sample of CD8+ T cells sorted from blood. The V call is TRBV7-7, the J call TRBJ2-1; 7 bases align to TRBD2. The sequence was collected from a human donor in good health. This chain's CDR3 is CASSLGGGNEQFF. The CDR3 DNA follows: TGTGCCAGCAGCTTAGGGGGAGGGAATGAGCAGTTCTTC.